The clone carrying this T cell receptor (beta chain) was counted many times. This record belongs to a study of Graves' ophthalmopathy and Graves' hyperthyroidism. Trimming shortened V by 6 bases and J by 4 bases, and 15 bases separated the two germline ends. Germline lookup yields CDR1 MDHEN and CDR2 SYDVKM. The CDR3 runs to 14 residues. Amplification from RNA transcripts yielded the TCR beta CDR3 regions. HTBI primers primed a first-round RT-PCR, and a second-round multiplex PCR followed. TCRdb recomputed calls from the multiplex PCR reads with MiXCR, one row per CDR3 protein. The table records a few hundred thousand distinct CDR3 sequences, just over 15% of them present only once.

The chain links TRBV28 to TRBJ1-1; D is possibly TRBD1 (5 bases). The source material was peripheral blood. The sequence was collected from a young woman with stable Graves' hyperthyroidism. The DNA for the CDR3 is TGTGCCAGCAGCTCCCCTGCGGGGGGCACTGAAGCTTTCTTT. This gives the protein CASSSPAGGTEAFF.